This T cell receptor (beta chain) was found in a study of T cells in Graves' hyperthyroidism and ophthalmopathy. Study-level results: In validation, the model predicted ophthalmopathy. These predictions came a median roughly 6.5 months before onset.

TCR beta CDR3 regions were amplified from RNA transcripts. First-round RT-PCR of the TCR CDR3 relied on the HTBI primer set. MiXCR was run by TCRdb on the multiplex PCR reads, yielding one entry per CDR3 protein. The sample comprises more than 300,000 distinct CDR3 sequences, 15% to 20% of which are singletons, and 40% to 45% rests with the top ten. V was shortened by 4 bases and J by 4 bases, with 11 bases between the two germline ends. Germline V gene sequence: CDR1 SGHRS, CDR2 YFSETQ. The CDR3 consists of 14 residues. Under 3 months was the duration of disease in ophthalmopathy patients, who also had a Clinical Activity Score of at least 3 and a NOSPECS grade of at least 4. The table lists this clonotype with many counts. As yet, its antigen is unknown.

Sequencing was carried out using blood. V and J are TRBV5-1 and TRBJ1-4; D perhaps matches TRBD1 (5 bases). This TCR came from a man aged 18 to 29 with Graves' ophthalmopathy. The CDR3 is CASSTGHVNEKLFF. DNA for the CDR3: TGCGCCAGCAGCACCGGACATGTTAATGAAAAACTGTTTTTT.